This T cell receptor (beta chain) appears in the sequencing data of a study of esophageal squamous cell carcinoma under preoperative chemotherapy. Study overall: Samples included peripheral blood T cells as well as tumor-infiltrating lymphocytes.

This CDR3 spans 12 amino acids. Germline CDR1 reads ENHRY; CDR2 reads SYGVKD. To note about this clonotype: The antigen remains undetermined. Its ends do not fully match the called genes, so a read error is possible.

Overall study results and limits: Tumor-infiltrating lymphocytes showed no significant post-chemotherapy TCR diversity increase, unlike peripheral T cells. Post-treatment tumor-infiltrating lymphocytes appeared partly derived from peripheral T cells migrating into the tumor. Abundant clones tended to shrink rather than expand after paclitaxel-nedaplatin.

The time point denotes: before preoperative PTX-NDP chemotherapy. TCRdb reanalysed the PCR reads using MiXCR and keeps one entry per CDR3 protein. The data hold 16,000 or so distinct CDR3 sequences, with about three fifths observed a single time. The J gene is TRBJ2-4, the V gene TRBV10-3, with D perhaps TRBD2 (5 bases). The TCR sequence derives from a human donor with esophageal squamous cell carcinoma. The donor label of this sample is uncertain. The sample here was taken from a patient given preoperative chemotherapy. CDR3 loop: CAGMGDKNMQYF. The CDR3 nucleotides are TGTGCGGGGATGGGAGACAAAAACATGCAGTACTTC.